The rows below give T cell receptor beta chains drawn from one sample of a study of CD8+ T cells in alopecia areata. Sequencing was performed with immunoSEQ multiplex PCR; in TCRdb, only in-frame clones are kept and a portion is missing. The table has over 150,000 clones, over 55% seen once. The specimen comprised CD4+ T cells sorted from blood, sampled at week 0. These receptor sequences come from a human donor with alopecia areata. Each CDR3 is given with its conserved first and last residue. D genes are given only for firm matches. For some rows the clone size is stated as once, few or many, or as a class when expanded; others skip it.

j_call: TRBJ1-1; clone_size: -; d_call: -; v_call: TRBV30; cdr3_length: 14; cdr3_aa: CAWSVALGYTEAFF; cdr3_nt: TGTGCCTGGAGTGTAGCCTTGGGTTACACTGAAGCTTTCTTT
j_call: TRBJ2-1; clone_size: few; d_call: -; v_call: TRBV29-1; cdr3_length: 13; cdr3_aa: CSVDGGRDNEQFF; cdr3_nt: TGCAGCGTTGACGGGGGCCGCGACAATGAGCAGTTCTTC
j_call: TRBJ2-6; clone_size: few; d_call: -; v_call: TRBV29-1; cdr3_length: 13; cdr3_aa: CSVDISGANVLTF; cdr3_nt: TGCAGCGTTGACATCTCTGGGGCCAACGTCCTGACTTTC
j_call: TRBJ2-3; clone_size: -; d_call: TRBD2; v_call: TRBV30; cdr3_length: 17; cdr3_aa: CAWSVRRTSGTTDTQYF; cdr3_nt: TGTGCCTGGAGTGTACGTAGGACTAGCGGAACCACAGATACGCAGTATTTT
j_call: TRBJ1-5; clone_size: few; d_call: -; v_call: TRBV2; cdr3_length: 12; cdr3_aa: CASSTGDQPQHF; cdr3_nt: TGTGCCAGCAGTACAGGCGATCAGCCCCAGCATTTT
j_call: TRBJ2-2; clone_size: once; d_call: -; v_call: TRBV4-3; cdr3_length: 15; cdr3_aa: CASSQEPLNTGELFF; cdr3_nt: TGCGCCAGCAGCCAAGAACCACTGAACACCGGGGAGCTGTTTTTT
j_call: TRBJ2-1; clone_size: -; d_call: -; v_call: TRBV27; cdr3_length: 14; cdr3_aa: CASTQRPGNNEQFF; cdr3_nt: TGTGCCAGCACCCAACGACCAGGCAACAATGAGCAGTTCTTC
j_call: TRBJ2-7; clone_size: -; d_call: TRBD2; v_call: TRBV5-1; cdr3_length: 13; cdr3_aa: CASSRSGDYEQYF; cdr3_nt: TGCGCCAGCAGCAGAAGCGGGGACTACGAGCAGTACTTC
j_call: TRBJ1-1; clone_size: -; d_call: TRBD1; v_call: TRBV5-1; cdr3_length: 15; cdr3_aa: CASSFGGQMNTEAFF; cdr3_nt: TGCGCCAGCAGCTTTGGGGGACAGATGAACACTGAAGCTTTCTTT
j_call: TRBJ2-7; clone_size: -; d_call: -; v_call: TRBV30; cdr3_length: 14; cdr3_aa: CAWSVEGLSYEQYF; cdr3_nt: TGTGCCTGGAGTGTAGAGGGATTATCCTACGAGCAGTACTTC
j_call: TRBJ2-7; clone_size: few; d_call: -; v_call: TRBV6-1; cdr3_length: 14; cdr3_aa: CASSAKTSPDEQYF; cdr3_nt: TGTGCCAGCAGTGCCAAGACTAGTCCCGACGAGCAGTACTTC
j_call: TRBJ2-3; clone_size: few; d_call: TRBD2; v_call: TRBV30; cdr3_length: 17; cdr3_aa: CAWRRLAGGNYTDTQYF; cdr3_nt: TGTGCCTGGAGACGCCTAGCGGGGGGAAACTACACAGATACGCAGTATTTT
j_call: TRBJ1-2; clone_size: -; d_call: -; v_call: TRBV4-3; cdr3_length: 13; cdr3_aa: CASSQDSDYGYTF; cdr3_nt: TGCGCCAGCAGCCAGGACAGCGACTATGGCTACACCTTC
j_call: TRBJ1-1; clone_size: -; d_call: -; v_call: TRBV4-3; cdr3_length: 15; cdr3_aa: CASSQDGQAGTEAFF; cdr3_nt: TGCGCCAGCAGCCAAGATGGTCAGGCAGGCACTGAAGCTTTCTTT
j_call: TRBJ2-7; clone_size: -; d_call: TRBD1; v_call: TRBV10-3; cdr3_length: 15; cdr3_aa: CAISEGLGGVYEQYF; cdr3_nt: TGTGCCATCAGTGAGGGGTTAGGGGGCGTCTACGAGCAGTACTTC
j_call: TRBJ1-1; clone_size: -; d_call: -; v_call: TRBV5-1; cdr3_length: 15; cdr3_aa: CASSLSATANTEAFF; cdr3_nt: TGCGCCAGCAGCTTGTCCGCGACGGCGAACACTGAAGCTTTCTTT
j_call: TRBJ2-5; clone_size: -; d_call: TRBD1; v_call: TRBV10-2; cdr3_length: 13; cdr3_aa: CASRDRVGETQYF; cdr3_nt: TGCGCCAGCAGAGACAGGGTCGGGGAGACCCAGTACTTC
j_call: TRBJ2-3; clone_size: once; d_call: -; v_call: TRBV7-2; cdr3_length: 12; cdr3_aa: CASSLKGDTQYF; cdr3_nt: TGTGCCAGCAGCTTGAAGGGAGATACGCAGTATTTT
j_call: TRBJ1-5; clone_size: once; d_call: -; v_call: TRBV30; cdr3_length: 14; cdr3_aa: CAWTIGTNNQPQHF; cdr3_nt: TGTGCCTGGACCATCGGGACAAACAATCAGCCCCAGCATTTT
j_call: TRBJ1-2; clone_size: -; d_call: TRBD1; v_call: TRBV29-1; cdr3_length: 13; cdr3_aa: CSGGQGDKSGYTF; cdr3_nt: TGCAGCGGCGGACAGGGGGATAAGTCTGGCTACACCTTC
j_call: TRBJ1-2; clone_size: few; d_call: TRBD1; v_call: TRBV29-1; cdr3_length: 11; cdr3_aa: CSARQGGGYTF; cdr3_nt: TGCAGCGCCCGACAGGGAGGTGGCTACACCTTC
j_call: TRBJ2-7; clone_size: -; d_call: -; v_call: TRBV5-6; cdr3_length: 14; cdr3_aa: CASSFPRSSYEQYF; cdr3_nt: TGTGCCAGCAGCTTCCCAAGGAGCTCCTACGAGCAGTACTTC
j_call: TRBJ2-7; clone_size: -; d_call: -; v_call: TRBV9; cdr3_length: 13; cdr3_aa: CASSVVSGTEQYF; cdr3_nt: TGTGCCAGCAGCGTAGTATCAGGGACGGAGCAGTACTTC
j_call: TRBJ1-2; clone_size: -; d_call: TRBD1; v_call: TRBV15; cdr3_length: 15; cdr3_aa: CATSGYRTGPYGYTF; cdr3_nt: TGTGCCACCAGCGGATATAGGACAGGGCCCTATGGCTACACCTTC
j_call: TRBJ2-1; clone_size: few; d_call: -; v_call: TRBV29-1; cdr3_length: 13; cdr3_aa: CSGLLWAGDEQFF; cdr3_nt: TGCAGCGGACTTCTTTGGGCGGGCGATGAGCAGTTCTTC
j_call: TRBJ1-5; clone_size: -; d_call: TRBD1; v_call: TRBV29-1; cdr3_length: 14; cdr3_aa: CSVVGDRGLGPQHF; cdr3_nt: TGCAGCGTTGTAGGGGACAGGGGGTTAGGGCCCCAGCATTTT
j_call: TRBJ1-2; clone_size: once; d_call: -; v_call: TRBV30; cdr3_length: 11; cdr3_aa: CALGTLLVNTF; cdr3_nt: TGTGCCCTCGGGACTCTCCTAGTCAACACCTTC
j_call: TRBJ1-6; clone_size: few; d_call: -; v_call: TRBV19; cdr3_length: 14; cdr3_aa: CASSSGPDNSPLHF; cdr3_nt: TGTGCCAGTAGTTCAGGGCCGGATAATTCACCCCTCCACTTT
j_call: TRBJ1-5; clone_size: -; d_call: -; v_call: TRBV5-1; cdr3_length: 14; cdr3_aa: CASSLGGNNQPQHF; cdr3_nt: TGCGCCAGCAGCTTGGGAGGAAACAATCAGCCCCAGCATTTT
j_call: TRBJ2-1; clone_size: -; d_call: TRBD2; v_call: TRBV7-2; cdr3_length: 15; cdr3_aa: CASSLFPSGGDEQFF; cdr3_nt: TGTGCCAGCAGCTTATTTCCCAGCGGGGGCGATGAGCAGTTCTTC
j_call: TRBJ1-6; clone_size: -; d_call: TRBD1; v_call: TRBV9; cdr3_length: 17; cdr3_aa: CASSGVGTDLYNSPLHF; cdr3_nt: TGTGCCAGCAGCGGAGTTGGGACAGATCTTTATAATTCACCCCTCCACTTT
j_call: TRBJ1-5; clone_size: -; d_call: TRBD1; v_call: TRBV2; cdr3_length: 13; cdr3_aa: CASTGEVNQPQHF; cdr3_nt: TGTGCCAGTACAGGGGAGGTCAATCAGCCCCAGCATTTT
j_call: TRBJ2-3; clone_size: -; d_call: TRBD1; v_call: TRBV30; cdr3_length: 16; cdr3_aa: CAWSPGQRRSTDTQYF; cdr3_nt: TGTGCCTGGAGCCCGGGACAGAGAAGGAGCACAGATACGCAGTATTTT
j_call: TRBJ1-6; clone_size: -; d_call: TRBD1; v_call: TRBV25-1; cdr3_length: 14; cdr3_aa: CASSERTGHSPLHF; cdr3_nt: TGTGCCAGCAGTGAACGGACAGGCCATTCACCCCTCCACTTT
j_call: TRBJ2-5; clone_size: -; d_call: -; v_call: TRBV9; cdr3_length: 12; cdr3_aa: CASSLWGETQYF; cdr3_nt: TGTGCCAGCAGCCTTTGGGGAGAGACCCAGTACTTC
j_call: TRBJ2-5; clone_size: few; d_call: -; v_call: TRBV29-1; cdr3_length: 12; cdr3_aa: CSGGQFGETQYF; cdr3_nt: TGCAGCGGTGGACAGTTTGGGGAGACCCAGTACTTC
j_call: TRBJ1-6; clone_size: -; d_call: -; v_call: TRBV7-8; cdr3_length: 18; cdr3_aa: CASSPPVGQGSYNSPLHF; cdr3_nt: TGTGCCAGCAGCCCCCCAGTGGGGCAAGGGTCCTATAATTCACCCCTCCACTTT
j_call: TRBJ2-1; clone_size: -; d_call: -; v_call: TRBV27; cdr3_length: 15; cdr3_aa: CASSPLVDRYNEQFF; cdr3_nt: TGTGCCAGCAGTCCCTTGGTTGACCGCTACAATGAGCAGTTCTTC
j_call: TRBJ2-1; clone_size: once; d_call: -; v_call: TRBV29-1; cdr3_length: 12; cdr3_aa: CSVYGAYNEQFF; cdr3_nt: TGCAGCGTTTACGGGGCCTACAATGAGCAGTTCTTC
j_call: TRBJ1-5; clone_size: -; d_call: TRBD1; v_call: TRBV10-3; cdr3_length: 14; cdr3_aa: CAISPGQINQPQHF; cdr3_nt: TGTGCCATCAGTCCGGGACAGATCAATCAGCCCCAGCATTTT
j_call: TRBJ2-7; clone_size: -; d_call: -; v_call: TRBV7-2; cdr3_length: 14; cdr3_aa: CASSSPRDTYEQYF; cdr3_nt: TGTGCCAGCAGCTCACCCCGGGACACCTACGAGCAGTACTTC
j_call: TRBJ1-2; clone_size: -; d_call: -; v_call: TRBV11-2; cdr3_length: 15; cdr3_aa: CASSLGRGGYYGYTF; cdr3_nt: TGTGCCAGCAGCTTAGGACGTGGAGGATACTATGGCTACACCTTC
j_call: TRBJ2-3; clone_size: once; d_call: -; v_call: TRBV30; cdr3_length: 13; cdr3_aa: CAWDRPSTDTQYF; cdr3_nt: TGTGCCTGGGATCGACCCAGCACAGATACGCAGTATTTT
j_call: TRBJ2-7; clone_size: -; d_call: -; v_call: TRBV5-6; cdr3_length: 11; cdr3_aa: CASSLGGEQYF; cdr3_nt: TGTGCCAGCAGCTTAGGCGGCGAGCAGTACTTC
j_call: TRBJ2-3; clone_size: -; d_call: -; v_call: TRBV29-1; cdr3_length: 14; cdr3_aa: CSVEGRDRTDTQYF; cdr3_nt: TGCAGCGTTGAGGGCCGGGACCGCACAGATACGCAGTATTTT
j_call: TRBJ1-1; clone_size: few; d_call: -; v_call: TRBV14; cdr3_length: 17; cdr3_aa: CASSQVGSARSNTEAFF; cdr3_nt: TGTGCCAGCAGCCAAGTAGGTAGCGCCAGGTCTAACACTGAAGCTTTCTTT
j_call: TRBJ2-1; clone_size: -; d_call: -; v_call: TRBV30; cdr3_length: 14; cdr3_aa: CAWSTGASYNEQFF; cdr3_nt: TGTGCCTGGAGTACTGGCGCTTCCTACAATGAGCAGTTCTTC
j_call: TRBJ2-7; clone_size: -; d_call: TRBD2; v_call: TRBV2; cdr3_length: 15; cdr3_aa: CASRPLSGASYEQYF; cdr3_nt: TGTGCCAGCCGTCCCCTTAGCGGGGCCTCCTACGAGCAGTACTTC
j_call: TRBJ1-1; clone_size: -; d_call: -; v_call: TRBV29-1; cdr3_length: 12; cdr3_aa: CSGGTLETEAFF; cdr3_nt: TGCAGCGGTGGGACACTCGAGACTGAAGCTTTCTTT
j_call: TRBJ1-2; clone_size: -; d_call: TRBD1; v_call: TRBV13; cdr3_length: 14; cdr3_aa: CASSFRDRGYGYTF; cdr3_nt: TGTGCCAGCAGCTTCCGGGACAGGGGATATGGCTACACCTTC